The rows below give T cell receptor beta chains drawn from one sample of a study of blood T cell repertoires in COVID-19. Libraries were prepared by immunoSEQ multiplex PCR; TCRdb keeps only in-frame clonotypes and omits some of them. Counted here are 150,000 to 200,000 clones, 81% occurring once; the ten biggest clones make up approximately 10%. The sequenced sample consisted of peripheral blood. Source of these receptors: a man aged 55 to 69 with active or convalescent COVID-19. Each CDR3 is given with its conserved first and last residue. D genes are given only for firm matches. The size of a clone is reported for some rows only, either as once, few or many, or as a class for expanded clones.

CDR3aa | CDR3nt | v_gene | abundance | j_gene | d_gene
CASTTGGYGTGGYTF | TGTGCCAGCACCACAGGGGGCTATGGCACCGGGGGCTACACCTTC | TRBV6-5 | . | TRBJ1-2 | TRBD1
CASSGDRPFSTDTQYF | TGTGCCAGCAGTGGGGACAGGCCCTTTTCCACAGATACGCAGTATTTT | TRBV2 | . | TRBJ2-3 | TRBD1
CASSAPGGGSTGGYTF | TGTGCCAGCAGCGCACCCGGGGGAGGATCAACAGGTGGCTACACCTTC | TRBV28 | . | TRBJ1-2 | .
CASSLPSPGLAGANQETQYF | TGTGCCAGCAGTTTACCTAGCCCGGGACTAGCGGGAGCCAACCAAGAGACCCAGTACTTC | TRBV28 | . | TRBJ2-5 | TRBD2
CASSSRRGEKLFF | TGTGCCAGCAGCTCGCGTCGAGGGGAAAAACTGTTTTTT | TRBV3-1/TRBV3-2 | . | TRBJ1-4 | .
CASSNATRAVRNGYTF | TGTGCCAGCAGCAACGCCACTAGGGCAGTGAGAAATGGCTACACCTTC | TRBV21-1 | few | TRBJ1-2 | .
CASQRDTPNTEAFF | TGTGCCAGCCAACGGGACACCCCGAACACTGAAGCTTTCTTT | TRBV10-3 | . | TRBJ1-1 | .
CASSLEQTTSGAFF | TGTGCCAGCAGCTTGGAACAGACAACGTCTGGAGCTTTCTTT | TRBV5-4 | few | TRBJ1-1 | .
CASRPGGTGELFF | TGTGCCAGCAGACCAGGGGGAACCGGGGAGCTGTTTTTT | TRBV11-2 | . | TRBJ2-2 | TRBD1
CASSPSDRGYGYTF | TGTGCCAGTAGTCCCTCGGACAGGGGCTATGGCTACACCTTC | TRBV19 | . | TRBJ1-2 | TRBD1
CASSQTGLNTEAFF | TGTGCCAGCAGTCAGACAGGGTTGAACACTGAAGCTTTCTTT | TRBV6-5 | . | TRBJ1-1 | TRBD1
CASSQEVSGSGNTIYF | TGTGCCAGCAGCCAAGAAGTGAGCGGCTCTGGAAACACCATATATTTT | TRBV4-2 | many | TRBJ1-3 | .
CASSQSGQGLQPQHF | TGTGCCAGCAGCCAATCGGGACAGGGTTTACAGCCCCAGCATTTT | TRBV16 | . | TRBJ1-5 | TRBD1
CATSDLNGSGPQHF | TGTGCCACCAGTGATTTGAATGGGTCAGGGCCCCAGCATTTT | TRBV24-1 | . | TRBJ1-5 | .
CASRAGGDEQFF | TGTGCCAGCAGGGCGGGGGGCGATGAGCAGTTCTTC | TRBV2 | few | TRBJ2-1 | TRBD2
CASSPSIAAKETQYF | TGTGCCAGCTCACCTAGTATAGCAGCTAAAGAGACCCAGTACTTC | TRBV18 | . | TRBJ2-5 | .
CASRGQGAADTQYF | TGTGCCAGCAGGGGGCAGGGGGCAGCAGATACGCAGTATTTT | TRBV5-6 | . | TRBJ2-3 | TRBD1
CASSFLVNRDTEAFF | TGTGCCAGCAGTTTTCTGGTGAACCGGGACACTGAAGCTTTCTTT | TRBV27 | few | TRBJ1-1 | .
CASRVLQGAYSPLHF | TGTGCCAGCAGGGTCCTACAGGGGGCTTATTCACCCCTCCACTTT | TRBV2 | . | TRBJ1-6 | TRBD1
CAIGRGGTGELFF | TGTGCTATCGGAAGGGGTGGCACCGGGGAGCTGTTTTTT | TRBV10-3 | . | TRBJ2-2 | .
CATSRRGGSGANVLTF | TGTGCCACCAGCAGAAGAGGGGGCTCTGGGGCCAACGTCCTGACTTTC | TRBV15 | . | TRBJ2-6 | .
CASSHPSGDIDNEQFF | TGTGCCAGCAGCCACCCTTCAGGGGACATAGACAATGAGCAGTTCTTC | TRBV5-6 | . | TRBJ2-1 | .
CASSQGLLGQAAFF | TGTGCCAGCAGCCAAGGTCTCTTGGGGCAGGCCGCTTTCTTT | TRBV3-1/TRBV3-2 | few | TRBJ1-1 | .
CASRAQGVLNEKLFF | TGTGCCAGCCGGGCACAGGGGGTACTCAATGAAAAACTGTTTTTT | TRBV6-5 | . | TRBJ1-4 | TRBD1
CASGLAQDYGYTF | TGTGCTAGTGGCCTGGCTCAAGACTATGGCTACACCTTC | TRBV12-5 | few | TRBJ1-2 | .
CASSLVGGGDPYEQYF | TGTGCCAGCAGTTTAGTAGGTGGGGGCGACCCCTACGAGCAGTACTTC | TRBV27 | . | TRBJ2-7 | .
CASSAGNTEAFF | TGTGCCAGCAGCGCAGGGAACACTGAAGCTTTCTTT | TRBV3-1/TRBV3-2 | . | TRBJ1-1 | .
CASSPSGQGGGWSNQPQHF | TGTGCCAGTAGCCCTTCGGGACAGGGGGGCGGCTGGAGCAATCAGCCCCAGCATTTT | TRBV19 | . | TRBJ1-5 | TRBD1
CASSKVGGAEAFF | TGTGCCAGCAGCAAAGTAGGGGGAGCTGAAGCTTTCTTT | TRBV21-1 | . | TRBJ1-1 | .
CASSEQGMSYTF | TGCGCCAGCAGCGAACAGGGAATGAGCTACACCTTC | TRBV5-1 | . | TRBJ1-2 | .
CATSDFRQVTGELFF | TGTGCCACCAGTGATTTCCGACAGGTGACCGGGGAGCTGTTTTTT | TRBV24-1 | once | TRBJ2-2 | .
CASSHRPRDTRKGEQYF | TGTGCCAGCAGCCACCGGCCCCGGGACACACGGAAGGGCGAGCAGTACTTC | TRBV3-1/TRBV3-2 | . | TRBJ2-7 | .